The clone carrying this T cell receptor (beta chain) was recorded only once. The antigen is undetermined. V gave up 5 bases and J gave up 1 base, with 8 bases separating them. CDR1 is SGHTA and CDR2 is FQGTGA in the germline V gene. The CDR3 loop spans 13 amino acids. This sample was taken from a study of cytomegalovirus exposure and HLA in healthy donors. The study ran its PCR with 60 Vbeta and 13 Jbeta primers. Method: immunoSEQ multiplex PCR; TCRdb's copy keeps in-frame clones and lacks some. The sample has around 140,000 clones; around 80% are singletons. General study points: From TCR beta sequences, most subjects' HLA-A and HLA-B alleles were reportedly predicted accurately. The only immune exposure information that was available was CMV serostatus.

The source material was PBMCs. The TCR sequence derives from a man aged 35-49 years in good health and CMV-seronegative. This chain links TRBV7-3 with TRBJ1-1; D is uncertain. DNA of the CDR3: TGTGCCAGCAGCCAAACAAGGAACACTGAAGCTTTCTTT. Protein: CASSQTRNTEAFF.